The clone carrying this T cell receptor beta chain was recorded only once. These data belong to a study of blood T cell repertoires in COVID-19. For the study at large: The analysed material was cDNA or gDNA that came from T cells, B-cell-depleted T cells, or PBMCs.

Trimming cost V 5 bases and J 2 bases, with 11 bases left between them. This CDR3 comprises 14 residues. Per germline, CDR1 SGHTA and CDR2 FQGNSA. Authors' methods: Nucleated cell number was recorded as an estimate derived from reference gene primer amplification. Some clones are missing from TCRdb's copy, which holds only in-frame ones; the method was immunoSEQ multiplex PCR. V and J calls and clone size are copied from that table; D and trimming were computed from the DNA. The sample records roughly 340,000 clones, about 90% being singletons. The sequencing sample was made of peripheral blood. The gene calls are TRBV7-2 and TRBJ2-3; the D gene is possibly TRBD2 (5 bases). The source is a woman between 18 and 29 years old who had recovered from COVID-19. The CDR3 spells CASSLDSNTDTQYF. The CDR3 DNA follows: TGTGCCAGCAGCCTGGACTCCAACACAGATACGCAGTATTTT.